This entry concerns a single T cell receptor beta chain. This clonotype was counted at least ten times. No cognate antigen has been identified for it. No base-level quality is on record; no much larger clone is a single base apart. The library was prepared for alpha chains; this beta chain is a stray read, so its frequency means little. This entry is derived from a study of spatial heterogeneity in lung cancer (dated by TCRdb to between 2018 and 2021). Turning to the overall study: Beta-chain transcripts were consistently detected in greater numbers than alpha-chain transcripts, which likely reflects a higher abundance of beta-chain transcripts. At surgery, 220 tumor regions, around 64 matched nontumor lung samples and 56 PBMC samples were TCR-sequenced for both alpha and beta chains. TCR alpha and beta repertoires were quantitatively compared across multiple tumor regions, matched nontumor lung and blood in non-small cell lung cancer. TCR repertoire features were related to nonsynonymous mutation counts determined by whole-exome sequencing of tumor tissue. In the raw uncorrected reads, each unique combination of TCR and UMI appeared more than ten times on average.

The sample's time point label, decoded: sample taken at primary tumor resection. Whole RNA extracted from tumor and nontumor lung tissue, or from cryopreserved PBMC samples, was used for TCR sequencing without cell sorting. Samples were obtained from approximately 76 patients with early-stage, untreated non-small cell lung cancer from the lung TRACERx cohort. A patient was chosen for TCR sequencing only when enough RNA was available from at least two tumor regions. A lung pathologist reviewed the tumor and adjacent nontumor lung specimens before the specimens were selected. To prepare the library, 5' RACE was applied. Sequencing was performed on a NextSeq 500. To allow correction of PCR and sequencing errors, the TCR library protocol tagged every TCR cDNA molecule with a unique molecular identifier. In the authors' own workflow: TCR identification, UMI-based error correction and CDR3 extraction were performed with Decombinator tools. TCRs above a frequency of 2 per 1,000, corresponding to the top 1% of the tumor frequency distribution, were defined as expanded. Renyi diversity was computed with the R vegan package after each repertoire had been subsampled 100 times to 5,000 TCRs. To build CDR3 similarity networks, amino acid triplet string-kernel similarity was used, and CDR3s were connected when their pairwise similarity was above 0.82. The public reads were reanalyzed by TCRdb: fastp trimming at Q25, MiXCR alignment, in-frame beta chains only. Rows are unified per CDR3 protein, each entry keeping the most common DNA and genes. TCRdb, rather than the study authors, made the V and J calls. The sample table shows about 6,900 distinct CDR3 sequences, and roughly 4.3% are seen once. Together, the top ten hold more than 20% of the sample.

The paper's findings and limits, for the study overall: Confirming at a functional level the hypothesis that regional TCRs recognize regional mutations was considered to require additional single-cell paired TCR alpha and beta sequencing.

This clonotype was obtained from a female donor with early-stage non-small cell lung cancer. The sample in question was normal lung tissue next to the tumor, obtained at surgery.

CDR3 region: CASSGQGLGDTEAFF. The DNA reads as follows: TGTGCCAGCAGTGGGCAGGGGCTGGGTGACACTGAAGCTTTCTTT. The V gene is TRBV6-1 and the J gene is TRBJ1-1, and the D gene may be TRBD1, 6 bases matching. Cut back by 4 bases and 3 bases, the V and J ends lie 15 bases apart. The CDR3 holds 15 amino acids from the cysteine to the phenylalanine. CDR3 DNA only is kept here, 45 bases in frame from base 1. The germline V gene supplies CDR1 MNHNS and CDR2 SASEGT.